The source of this T cell receptor beta chain is a study of control samples from healthy donors and cancer patients. Here immunoSEQ multiplex PCR was the method, and the copy in TCRdb shows in-frame clones only, minus some. Of approximately 84,000 clones listed, about nine tenths were seen once; the top ten hold approximately 14%. CDR1 and CDR2 from the germline V gene are SNHLY and FYNNEI. CDR3 size: 13 residues. V was shortened by 6 bases and J by 5 bases, with 13 bases between the two germline ends. This receptor was obtained from a man younger than 40 in good health. The chain joins TRBV2 to TRBJ1-1; no firm D call. Sequences were obtained from blood. The DNA for the CDR3 is TGTGCCAGCAGGCCCTCGGGGAGGACTGAAGCTTTCTTT. It specifies CASRPSGRTEAFF.